These T cell receptor beta chains were read from a single sample in a study of T cells in Graves' hyperthyroidism and ophthalmopathy. TCRdb passed the multiplex PCR reads through MiXCR, listing each CDR3 protein once. The data show a few hundred thousand distinct CDR3 sequences, 13% to 15% seen once. Sequencing was done on a sample of blood. These receptors came from a woman aged 18-30 years with Graves' hyperthyroidism. Each CDR3 is given with its conserved first and last residue. Each record gives: V gene, CDR3 protein.

V: TRBV18; CDR3: CASSPSGSGTTSGNTIYF
V: TRBV28; CDR3: CASTYSNPGGADTQYF
V: TRBV2; CDR3: CASMKGGVNTEAFF
V: TRBV27; CDR3: CASGPPGRWEFF
V: TRBV12-3/TRBV12-4; CDR3: CASSKGNYGYTF
V: TRBV7-3; CDR3: CASELHGLAGGPKFF
V: TRBV12-3/TRBV12-4; CDR3: CASSFGRVETQYF
V: TRBV20-1; CDR3: CSARDWTGNQPQHF
V: TRBV20-1; CDR3: CSARAGARYNEQFF
V: TRBV20-1; CDR3: CSARDWGGPYNEQFF
V: TRBV5-8; CDR3: CASTTGTSGPTTGELFF
V: TRBV19; CDR3: CASSTYSRGGEAFF
V: TRBV12-3/TRBV12-4; CDR3: CASSLVEHNEQFF
V: TRBV10-3; CDR3: CAISPRDANTEAFF
V: TRBV6-2/TRBV6-3; CDR3: CASSSSDRFYNSPLHF
V: TRBV14; CDR3: CASSQSGPWLYF
V: TRBV7-9; CDR3: CASSLNAGMYEQYF
V: TRBV6-1; CDR3: CASRKGPYNEQFF
V: TRBV30; CDR3: CASERRQDNEKLFF
V: TRBV27; CDR3: CASSRLGYNEQFF
V: TRBV10-3; CDR3: CATSDRVADYGYTF
V: TRBV7-6; CDR3: CASSLGSSQGGRGTEAFF